What follows are 11 T cell receptor beta chains derived from one specimen sequenced in a study of T-cell reconstitution after alpha-beta-depleted transplantation in children. The library targeted TCRbeta and was prepared with unique molecular identifiers. TCRdb used MiXCR to reprocess the PCR reads, holding one entry per CDR3 protein. The profile shows approximately 500,000 distinct CDR3 sequences, approximately 30% of them singletons. Sequences were derived from PBMCs, sampled before TCRalphabeta/CD19-depleted stem cell transplant. All receptors derive from a boy in the first two years of life with Wiskott-Aldrich syndrome, due to receive a stem cell transplant.

V is TRBV24-1 and J is TRBJ2-2, with 9 bases fitting TRBD1. Germline V lookup: CDR1 KGHDR, CDR2 SFDVKD. After removal of 11 bases from V and 1 base from J, the junction contained 7 bases not matched to a gene. The CDR3 covers 15 residues. The CDR3, as DNA: TGTGCCATACAGGGGGCTAGGAGGAACACCGGGGAGCTGTTTTTT. Translating gives CAIQGARRNTGELFF.

This clonotype was detected only a few times. CDR3 coding DNA: TGCGCCAGCAGCCTCGGGACTAGCGCGGCCTACGAGCAGTACTTC. The encoded protein is CASSLGTSAAYEQYF. The V call is TRBV5-1, the J call TRBJ2-7, with 10 positions matching TRBD2. This CDR3 has 15 amino acids. CDR1 is SGHRS, CDR2 YFSETQ, per germline. The J segment lost 2 bases and the V segment lost 4 bases, leaving 6 bases of the junction unmatched.

This clonotype was picked up a small number of times. The rearrangement links TRBV20-1 to TRBJ2-1; 7 bases align to TRBD2. Unmatched junction bases numbered 0, after V lost 6 bases and J lost 4 bases. The CDR3 consists of 11 residues. CDR1 is DFQATT, CDR2 SNEGSKA, per germline (reference sequence). The CDR3 region is CSAGRYNEQFF. The CDR3 DNA sequence: TGCAGTGCCGGGAGGTACAATGAGCAGTTCTTC.

The V gene is TRBV5-1, the J gene TRBJ2-5; D uncertain. This CDR3 has 15 amino acids. CDR1 SGHRS and CDR2 YFSETQ come from the germline V gene. V lost 0 bases, J lost 1 base, and 10 bases lay in between. The CDR3 DNA follows: TGCGCCAGCAGCTTGGCCCTGGGCACCCAAGAGACCCAGTACTTC. Its protein is CASSLALGTQETQYF.

This clonotype was observed a few times. The chain recombines TRBV18 with TRBJ2-7; D is tentatively TRBD1 or TRBD2 (6 bases each). The CDR3 runs to 17 residues. The germline V gene encodes CDR1 KGHSH and CDR2 LQKENI. V gave up 3 bases and J gave up 3 bases, with 21 bases separating them. The CDR3 DNA reads as TGTGCCAGCTCACCTGACGGGCGGCGGGACACCCGCTACGAGCAGTACTTC. Translation gives CASSPDGRRDTRYEQYF.

This chain links TRBV7-9 with TRBJ2-1; 9 nucleotides line up with TRBD2. This CDR3 spans 13 amino acids. CDR1 SEHNR and CDR2 FQNEAQ come from the germline V gene (reference sequence). V lost 1 base and J lost 13; bases outside the gene matches: 5. CDR3 in amino acids: CASSLGRLAEQFF. CDR3 DNA sequence: TGTGCCAGCAGCTTAGGACGACTAGCGGAACAGTTCTTC.

Concerning this clonotype: A junction end diverges from the germline sequence, so it may reflect a read error. The chain is built from TRBV20-1 and TRBJ2-7, with 14 bases that match TRBD2. The CDR3 is 14 residues long. In germline, CDR1 is DFQATT, CDR2 SNEGSKA (reference sequence). DNA for the CDR3: TGCAGTGCCAGAGGGACTAGCGGGGGCTACGAGCAGTACTTC. Translation: CSARGTSGGYEQYF.

This clonotype showed up many times. The chain uses TRBV5-1 and TRBJ2-7; TRBD1 or TRBD2 may be the D gene (5 bases each). The CDR3 length is 12 residues. Per germline, CDR1 SGHRS and CDR2 YFSETQ. V lost 2 bases, J lost 6 bases, and 9 bases lay in between. CDR3 sequence: CASSFRGGEQYF. CDR3 coding DNA: TGCGCCAGCAGCTTTCGGGGCGGCGAGCAGTACTTC.

This chain uses TRBV7-3 with TRBJ2-2, with a weak D call TRBD2 (6 bases). The CDR3 has 14 amino acids. CDR1 and CDR2 (germline): SGHTA, FQGTGA. The germline V and J ends were trimmed by 3 bases and 13 bases, with 18 bases remaining between them. As DNA, the CDR3 is TGTGCCAGCAGCTTGGAGGGGCCCCCCACCGGGCTGTTTTTT. Amino acids: CASSLEGPPTGLFF.

The chain is built from TRBV7-2 and TRBJ1-4; a possible D gene is TRBD1 (6 bases). This CDR3 is built from 14 residues. V lost 1 base, J lost 8 bases, and 11 bases lay in between. Per the germline V gene, CDR1 is SGHTA and CDR2 is FQGNSA. The CDR3 loop is CASSLVWQGEKLFF. The CDR3 DNA reads TGTGCCAGCAGCTTAGTATGGCAGGGGGAAAAACTGTTTTTT.

This clonotype was counted a few times. This chain connects TRBV11-2 to TRBJ2-1, with 11 bases fitting TRBD2. This CDR3 has 18 amino acids. V shed 0 bases and J 2 bases; nucleotides not matched to a gene: 6. CDR1 and CDR2 (germline): SGHAT, FQNNGV. CDR3 sequence reads: CASSLDNSGRAAYNEQFF. As DNA, the CDR3 is TGTGCCAGCAGCTTAGACAATAGCGGGAGGGCGGCCTACAATGAGCAGTTCTTC.